The T cell receptor (beta chain) under discussion was sequenced for a study of identical twins. Overall study results and limits: Alpha sequences out of frame and shared by twins had excess low generation probability.

TCRdb re-analysed the 5' RACE reads in MiXCR, keeping a single row per CDR3 protein. Of roughly 500,000 distinct CDR3 sequences detected, 20% to 25% appear once; the ten largest clones hold around 0.91%. The CDR3 is 13 residues long. Germline-derived CDR1 and CDR2 are MNHEY and SVGAGI. V lost 2 bases to trimming and J lost 6 bases, with 10 bases between them. About this clonotype itself: Its specificity is unknown.

These same records also appear under a second study, on T cells expressing NK-cell markers. That work adds: Seven of the eight sequenced donors were classified as HCMV-seropositive, and one was classified as seronegative.

The clonotype comes from a young woman in good health. The chain employs TRBV6-5 and TRBJ1-1; D gene unclear. The source material was CD4+ T cells sorted from blood. In DNA form, the CDR3 reads TGTGCCAGCAGTTACACAAAGGGCTCTGAAGCTTTCTTT. This gives the protein CASSYTKGSEAFF.